This TCR beta chain was sequenced in a study of cytomegalovirus exposure and HLA in healthy donors. Study details: Prior work identified around 110 million unique TCR beta sequences in approximately 180 million T cells. Genetic ancestry analysis placed about 80% of the approximately 400 donors that were genotyped in the Caucasian-associated cluster.

The V gene end was trimmed by 0 bases and the J gene end by 4 bases; junction bases not matched to a gene: 6. Germline V lookup: CDR1 SGHTA, CDR2 FQGNSA. The CDR3 extends over 15 amino acids. A multiplex PCR was run with 60 Vbeta primers and 13 Jbeta primers. Sequencing used immunoSEQ multiplex PCR; TCRdb keeps in-frame clones, though not all of them. The table has 140,000 to 150,000 clones, roughly 75% seen once. The receptor was isolated from a female donor in good health and CMV-seronegative. The chain employs TRBV7-2 and TRBJ2-7; 7 nucleotides match TRBD1. Specimen: PBMCs. The CDR3 nucleotides read TGTGCCAGCAGCTTAGCCGGGACAGACCTTTACGAGCAGTACTTC. It translates to CASSLAGTDLYEQYF.